Listed here are 29 T cell receptor beta chains from one sample, sequenced in a study of TIL therapy for anti-PD-1-resistant metastatic lung cancer. As to time point: pre-treatment sample, taken before nivolumab and TIL therapy. The immunoSEQ assay was v3. Produced via immunoSEQ multiplex PCR; TCRdb's table is partial and in-frame only. In the table there are approximately 45,000 clones, less than 80% of which are singletons. The sequenced sample was blood, obtained at baseline. These receptor sequences come from a man in his sixties or seventies with non-small cell lung cancer.

This rearrangement joins TRBV5-4 to TRBJ2-7, with TRBD2 identical over 12 bases. This CDR3 comprises 16 residues. Unmatched junction bases numbered 1, after V lost 0 bases and J lost 0 bases. Germline values: CDR1 SGHNT, CDR2 YYREEE (reference sequence). The CDR3 is CASSLAGLAGSYEQYF. The CDR3 region has the DNA TGTGCCAGCAGCTTGGCGGGACTAGCGGGCTCCTACGAGCAGTACTTC.

This chain joins TRBV6-1 and TRBJ2-2, with D tentatively TRBD1 (5 bases). The CDR3 length is 16 residues. Looked up from germline, CDR1 is MNHNS and CDR2 is SASEGT. V lost 4 bases to trimming and J lost 4 bases, with 16 bases between them. CDR3 region: CASSGAGFWTTGELFF. The CDR3 DNA follows: TGTGCCAGCAGTGGGGCAGGGTTTTGGACCACCGGGGAGCTGTTTTTT.

The chain combines TRBV27 with TRBJ2-7; TRBD1 is a possible D gene (6 bases). Germline V gene data show CDR1 as MNHEY and CDR2 as SMNVEV (reference sequence). The CDR3 length is 15 residues. Between the trimmed V and J ends, which lost 0 bases and 2 bases, there was a span of 11 bases. The CDR3: CASSLSPDRPYEQYF. CDR3 in DNA: TGTGCCAGCAGTTTATCCCCGGACAGACCCTACGAGCAGTACTTC.

The chain carries TRBV7-2 and TRBJ1-5, with D hard to call. Germline V CDR1 and CDR2: SGHTA, FQGNSA. V was clipped by 4 bases and J by 0 bases, with 10 bases between them. There are 15 residues in the CDR3. The CDR3 spells CASSSYTHSNQPQHF. Written as DNA, the CDR3 is TGTGCCAGCAGCTCCTACACCCATAGCAATCAGCCCCAGCATTTT. Supplemented by reference TRBV7-2 and TRBJ1-5, the full variable domain reads GAGVSQSPSNKVTEKGKDVELRCDPISGHTALYWYRQSLGQGLEFLIYFQGNSAPDKSGLPSDRFSAERTGGSVSTLTIQRTQQEDSAVYLCASSSYTHSNQPQHFGDGTRLSIL.

J is TRBJ2-1 and V is TRBV4-1; 8 positions agree with TRBD2. This CDR3 spans 16 amino acids. Trimming removed 5 bases from V and 4 bases from J; junction bases left unmatched: 10. The germline CDR1 and CDR2 sequences are MGHRA and YSYEKL. CDR3 protein: CASSYGGGRPYNEQFF. CDR3 bases: TGCGCCAGCAGCTATGGTGGCGGGAGGCCGTACAATGAGCAGTTCTTC.

This clone was seen ten or more times. The J gene is TRBJ1-2, the V gene TRBV15; TRBD1 matches 10 bases. The CDR3 sequence is 16 residues long. V was clipped by 1 base and J by 0 bases; unmatched bases: 2. Germline CDR1 LNHNV, CDR2 YYDKDF (reference sequence). CDR3 sequence reads: CATSRAGQGTNYGYTF. As DNA, the CDR3 is TGTGCCACCAGCAGAGCGGGACAGGGGACTAACTATGGCTACACCTTC.

The chain carries TRBV28 and TRBJ1-2, with TRBD1 matching over 7 bases. CDR1 and CDR2 from the germline V gene are MDHEN and SYDVKM. CDR3 length: 15 residues. Trimming took 1 base from V and 3 from J; bases not matched to a gene: 5. The CDR3 loop reads CASSLFQGQDYGYTF. In nucleotides, the CDR3 is TGTGCCAGCAGTTTATTTCAAGGACAGGACTATGGCTACACCTTC.

The V and J genes are TRBV5-1 and TRBJ1-5, with TRBD1 as a possible D gene (6 bases). Trimming left V 0 bases short and J 8 bases short, with 12 bases between. Germline-derived CDR1 and CDR2 are SGHRS and YFSETQ. The CDR3 is 14 amino acids. CDR3 nucleotides: TGCGCCAGCAGCTTGGGAGGGGGAAGGGAGCCCCAGCATTTT. Translation gives CASSLGGGREPQHF.

The J gene is TRBJ2-3, the V gene TRBV28; 7 positions match TRBD2. CDR1 and CDR2 from the germline V gene are MDHEN and SYDVKM. The CDR3 is made up of 15 amino acids. The V segment lost 2 bases and the J segment 5 bases; nucleotides outside the gene matches: 7. CDR3 nucleotide sequence: TGTGCCAGCAGTTTACCTGGCCCTAGCGGAGATACGCAGTATTTT. This translates into CASSLPGPSGDTQYF.

V gene TRBV5-4 combines with J gene TRBJ1-2, with D possibly matching TRBD1 (5 bases). The V end lost 0 bases, the J end lost 13 bases, and 22 bases lay between the germline ends. The CDR3 sequence is 15 residues long. The germline V gene has CDR1 SGHNT and CDR2 YYREEE (reference sequence). DNA for the CDR3: TGTGCCAGCAGCTTGGATCAGGGCCCCGGTAACTTAGGCACCTTC. Translation gives CASSLDQGPGNLGTF. The whole variable domain, filled in from reference TRBV5-4 and TRBJ1-2, reads ETGVTQSPTHLIKTRGQQVTLRCSSQSGHNTVSWYQQALGQGPQFIFQYYREEENGRGNFPPRFSGLQFPNYSSELNVNALELDDSALYLCASSLDQGPGNLGTFGSGTRLTVV.

The V gene is TRBV18, the J gene TRBJ2-5; TRBD1 aligns across 7 bases. The CDR3 spans 15 residues. Germline V gene data show CDR1 as KGHSH and CDR2 as LQKENI. Losses at the gene ends were 2 bases for V and 3 bases for J; bases not matched to a gene: 6. DNA for the CDR3: TGTGCCAGCTCACCAATACAGGGGCGGGAAGAGACCCAGTACTTC. This encodes CASSPIQGREETQYF.

The DNA of the CDR3 is TGTGCCAGCAGCGTAGGGACTAGCCGGACCTACGAGCAGTACTTC. Amino acid sequence: CASSVGTSRTYEQYF. The V and J genes are TRBV9 and TRBJ2-7, with 8 positions matching TRBD2. Germline CDR1 and CDR2: SGDLS and YYNGEE. CDR3 length equals 15 residues. The ends lost 0 bases at V and 2 bases at J; junction bases unmatched: 4.

The V gene is TRBV13, the J gene TRBJ2-7, with D maybe TRBD1 (7 bases). This CDR3 spans 15 amino acids. Germline-derived CDR1 and CDR2 are PRHDT and FYEKMQ (reference sequence). Between the trimmed V and J ends, which lost 4 bases and 6 bases, there was a span of 19 bases. DNA of the CDR3: TGTGCCAGCAGCTGGGGGGACACAGGGGTAGGCGAGCAGTACTTC. Translating it yields CASSWGDTGVGEQYF.

V gene TRBV6-6 combines with J gene TRBJ1-1; D is possibly TRBD1 (6 bases). Trimming took 2 bases from V and 1 from J, leaving 11 bases between them. CDR3 length: 15 amino acids. The germline V gene has CDR1 MNHNY and CDR2 SVGAGI (reference sequence). The CDR3 spells CASSYTGTSNTEAFF. The CDR3 DNA reads as TGTGCCAGCAGTTACACAGGGACCTCGAACACTGAAGCTTTCTTT.

The chain is built from TRBV5-5 and TRBJ2-7; 9 nucleotides line up with TRBD1. Trimming cost V 4 bases and J 6 bases; bases outside gene matches: 2. The length of the CDR3 is 12 residues. Germline V gene sequence: CDR1 SGHKS, CDR2 YYEKEE (reference sequence). The DNA for the CDR3 is TGTGCCAGCAGCCTGACAGGGGGCGAGCAGTACTTC. It codes for CASSLTGGEQYF.

CDR3 DNA sequence: TGTGCCAGCAGTGAATTGGGCGGGAGTACCTACGAGCAGTACTTC. Protein product: CASSELGGSTYEQYF. V is TRBV25-1 and J is TRBJ2-7, with TRBD2 identical over 7 bases. The CDR3 is 15 amino acids. V trimming: 1 base; J trimming: 2 bases; junction bases outside the gene matches: 5. Per the germline V gene, CDR1 is MGHDK and CDR2 is SYGVNS.

The chain links TRBV4-3 to TRBJ1-1; the D gene is possibly TRBD1 (6 bases). Germline lookup yields CDR1 LGHNA and CDR2 YSLEER. V lost 2 bases and J lost 1, with 11 bases in between. This CDR3 region has 15 residues. The CDR3 region has the DNA TGCGCCAGCAGCCAATACAGGGCAGAGAACACTGAAGCTTTCTTT. Residues: CASSQYRAENTEAFF.

In its sample, this clone was seen a few times. The chain combines TRBV5-6 with TRBJ2-7; D remains ambiguous. There are 12 residues in the CDR3. Trimming took 4 bases from V and 2 from J, leaving 7 bases between them. CDR1 and CDR2 from the germline V gene are SGHDT and YYEEEE. This CDR3 reads CASSRATYEQYF. The CDR3 DNA sequence: TGTGCCAGCAGCCGAGCAACCTACGAGCAGTACTTC.

The chain links TRBV2 to TRBJ1-5; D perhaps matches TRBD1 (5 bases). Germline V gene lookup returns CDR1 SNHLY and CDR2 FYNNEI. Trimming removed 4 bases at V and 1 base at J, with 5 bases between. The CDR3 has 13 amino acids. CDR3 bases: TGTGCCAGCAGTGGGGACAGCAATCAGCCCCAGCATTTT. Encoded protein: CASSGDSNQPQHF.

The chain employs TRBV27 and TRBJ1-1; D is perhaps TRBD1 (5 bases). The CDR3 sequence is 14 residues long. Between the trimmed V and J ends, which lost 6 bases and 0 bases, there was a span of 11 bases. Germline assignment: CDR1 MNHEY and CDR2 SMNVEV (reference sequence). The CDR3 coding sequence is TGTGCCAGCAGGCCTTGGGGGATGAACACTGAAGCTTTCTTT. This gives the protein CASRPWGMNTEAFF.

This rearrangement joins TRBV5-6 to TRBJ2-1; TRBD2 matches at 7 bases. This CDR3 contains 14 residues. Looked up from germline, CDR1 is SGHDT and CDR2 is YYEEEE. V was pared by 4 bases and J by 1 base, with 2 bases of the junction left unmatched. CDR3 nucleotide sequence: TGTGCCAGCAGCGGCGGGAGTTCCTACAATGAGCAGTTCTTC. Encoded protein: CASSGGSSYNEQFF.

The chain employs TRBV9 and TRBJ2-7; 13 nucleotides line up with TRBD2. Per germline, CDR1 SGDLS and CDR2 YYNGEE. The CDR3 is made up of 14 amino acids. V lost 6 bases and J lost 6; bases outside the gene matches: 6. The CDR3 protein is CASTRTSGSTEQYF. The CDR3, as DNA: TGTGCCAGCACCCGGACTAGCGGGAGTACCGAGCAGTACTTC. The complete variable domain, with remaining parts taken from reference TRBV9 and TRBJ2-7, reads DSGVTQTPKHLITATGQRVTLRCSPRSGDLSVYWYQQSLDQGLQFLIQYYNGEERAKGNILERFSAQQFPDLHSELNLSSLELGDSALYFCASTRTSGSTEQYFGPGTRLTVT.

J is TRBJ1-2 and V is TRBV6-6; D unclear. The CDR3 is 13 residues long. The germline V gene encodes CDR1 MNHNY and CDR2 SVGAGI (reference sequence). V lost 6 bases to trimming and J lost 4 bases, with 12 bases between them. The CDR3 sequence is CASSSGRVYGYTF. In DNA, the CDR3 is TGTGCCAGCAGCTCCGGGAGAGTCTATGGCTACACCTTC.

This clone was counted only a few times. The rearrangement links TRBV5-1 to TRBJ2-3; TRBD2 matches at 12 bases. This CDR3 spans 15 amino acids. J gave up 4 bases and V 4 bases, and 4 bases lay outside the gene matches. Germline V gene lookup returns CDR1 SGHRS and CDR2 YFSETQ. CDR3 sequence: CASSPTSGRSDTQYF. In DNA, the CDR3 is TGCGCCAGCAGCCCGACTAGCGGGAGATCAGATACGCAGTATTTT.

This clone was recorded only once. The chain uses TRBV5-1 and TRBJ2-1, with D perhaps TRBD2 (7 bases). V was clipped by 0 bases and J by 4 bases, with 11 bases between them. CDR1 is SGHRS, CDR2 YFSETQ, per germline. The CDR3 extends over 15 amino acids. CDR3 protein: CASSLEAGAYNEQFF. The CDR3 nucleotides read TGCGCCAGCAGCTTGGAGGCGGGGGCTTACAATGAGCAGTTCTTC.

This clone was seen only once. The gene calls are TRBV19 and TRBJ2-1, with a weak D call TRBD1 (6 bases). Trimming stripped 2 bases from V and 5 bases from J, with 10 bases between. Germline loops: CDR1 LNHDA, CDR2 SQIVND (reference sequence). The CDR3 runs to 14 residues. CDR3 sequence: CASSIFRGDNEQFF. The CDR3 region has the DNA TGTGCCAGTAGTATATTCAGGGGTGACAATGAGCAGTTCTTC.

The CDR3 coding sequence is TGTGCCAGCAGCGAGACAGGTAATATGAACACTGAAGCTTTCTTT. As protein: CASSETGNMNTEAFF. The chain is built from TRBV9 and TRBJ1-1, with D possibly matching TRBD1 (6 bases). This CDR3 has 15 residues. CDR1 is SGDLS, CDR2 YYNGEE, per germline. Deletions cut 3 bases from V and 0 bases from J, with 12 bases between. Full variable domain (outside the CDR3, taken from reference TRBV9 and TRBJ1-1): DSGVTQTPKHLITATGQRVTLRCSPRSGDLSVYWYQQSLDQGLQFLIQYYNGEERAKGNILERFSAQQFPDLHSELNLSSLELGDSALYFCASSETGNMNTEAFFGQGTRLTVV.

The chain is built from TRBV4-3 and TRBJ2-3; D gene unclear. The CDR3 contains 14 residues. Germline CDR1 reads LGHNA; CDR2 reads YSLEER. Trimming removed 1 base from V and 5 bases from J, with 10 bases in between. The CDR3 DNA reads as TGCGCCAGCAGCCAAGCTGGAGTGAAAGATACGCAGTATTTT. This codes for CASSQAGVKDTQYF.

This clone turned up a few times. The CDR3 loop is CASSQEAHGNEKLFF. In DNA form, the CDR3 reads TGTGCCAGCAGCCAAGAAGCCCATGGGAATGAAAAACTGTTTTTT. The V and J genes are TRBV4-2 and TRBJ1-4, with no clear D. This CDR3 is 15 amino acids long. CDR1 is LGHNA and CDR2 is YNFKEQ in the germline V gene. Trimming cost V 0 bases and J 5 bases, with 10 bases left between them.